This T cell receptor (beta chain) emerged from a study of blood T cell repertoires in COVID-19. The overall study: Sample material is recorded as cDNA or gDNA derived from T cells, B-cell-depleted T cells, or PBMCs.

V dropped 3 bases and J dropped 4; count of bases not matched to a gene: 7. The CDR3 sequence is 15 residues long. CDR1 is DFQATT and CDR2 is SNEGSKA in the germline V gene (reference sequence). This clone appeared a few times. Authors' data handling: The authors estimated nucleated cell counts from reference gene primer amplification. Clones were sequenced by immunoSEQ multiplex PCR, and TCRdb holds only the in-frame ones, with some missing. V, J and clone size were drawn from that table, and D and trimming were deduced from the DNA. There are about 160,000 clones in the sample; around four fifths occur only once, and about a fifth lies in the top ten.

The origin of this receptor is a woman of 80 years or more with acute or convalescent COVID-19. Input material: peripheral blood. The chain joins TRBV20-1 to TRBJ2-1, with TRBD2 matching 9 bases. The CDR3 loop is CSASGGRAPYNEQFF. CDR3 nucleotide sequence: TGCAGTGCTAGTGGCGGGAGGGCCCCTTACAATGAGCAGTTCTTC.